Following are 13 T cell receptor beta chains from one sample sequenced in a study of STAT5B mutations in CD4+ large granular lymphocyte leukemia. Repertoires were generated with immunoSEQ multiplex PCR, while TCRdb's copy carries only in-frame clones and drops some. The sample carries about 24,000 clones, around 78% recorded once. Sequences were obtained from CD4+ T cells from blood buffy coats. Receptor source: a human donor in good health.

This clone was seen more than once but under ten times. In DNA, the CDR3 is TGCAGCGTCCGACAGGGAAGAGAGACCCAGTACTTC. It codes for CSVRQGRETQYF. This sequence joins TRBV29-1 and TRBJ2-5; 7 nucleotides align to TRBD1. Germline V gene sequence: CDR1 SQVTM, CDR2 ANQGSEA. The CDR3 consists of 12 residues. The J segment lost 4 bases and the V segment lost 6 bases, leaving 5 bases of the junction unmatched.

This clone was detected a few times. V gene TRBV2 combines with J gene TRBJ1-6; 11 positions match TRBD1. CDR1 SNHLY and CDR2 FYNNEI come from the germline V gene. This CDR3 is 18 amino acids long. The V segment lost 7 bases and the J segment 5 bases; nucleotides outside the gene matches: 13. This chain's CDR3 is CASTKTRTGGPDNSPLHF. As DNA, the CDR3 is TGTGCCAGCACCAAAACGAGGACAGGGGGCCCGGATAATTCACCCCTCCACTTT.

This chain connects TRBV4-2 to TRBJ1-2; D possibly corresponds to TRBD1 (6 bases). The CDR3 contains 15 residues. The V gene's germline CDR1 is LGHNA and CDR2 YNFKEQ. V lost 0 bases and J lost 11, with 19 bases in between. CDR3 region: CASSQEFGQGIWYTF. Here the CDR3 DNA reads TGTGCCAGCAGCCAAGAGTTTGGGCAGGGGATTTGGTACACCTTC.

This clone was counted a single time. The rearrangement links TRBV30 to TRBJ2-3, with D maybe TRBD1 (5 bases). Looked up from germline, CDR1 is GTSNPN and CDR2 is SVGIG (reference sequence). Deletions cut 3 bases from V and 1 base from J, with 8 bases between. This CDR3 has 13 amino acids. The CDR3 DNA is TGTGCCTGGAGCTGGGGCCGCACAGATACGCAGTATTTT. As protein: CAWSWGRTDTQYF.

The CDR3 spells CASSFSGSSRNEQFF. CDR3 nucleotides: TGTGCCAGCAGCTTTAGCGGGAGTTCACGGAATGAGCAGTTCTTC. The chain combines TRBV7-2 with TRBJ2-1, with 9 positions matching TRBD2. CDR3 length: 15 residues. Germline V gene lookup returns CDR1 SGHTA and CDR2 FQGNSA. Trimming took 3 bases from V and 7 from J; bases not matched to a gene: 7. Based on the CDR3 plus reference TRBV7-2 and TRBJ2-1, the full variable domain is GAGVSQSPSNKVTEKGKDVELRCDPISGHTALYWYRQSLGQGLEFLIYFQGNSAPDKSGLPSDRFSAERTGGSVSTLTIQRTQQEDSAVYLCASSFSGSSRNEQFFGPGTRLTVL.

This chain joins TRBV7-8 and TRBJ2-5, with D tentatively TRBD2 (5 bases). The length of the CDR3 is 14 residues. From germline, CDR1 is SGHVS and CDR2 FQNEAQ. V shed 0 bases and J shed 4 bases, with 9 bases lying between them. The CDR3 DNA follows: TGTGCCAGCAGCTTAGCAACTAGATCAGAGACCCAGTACTTC. This sequence encodes CASSLATRSETQYF.

This clone was found once. The chain joins TRBV15 to TRBJ2-3; tentatively, D is TRBD2 (5 bases). Trimming removed 5 bases at V and 2 bases at J, with 14 bases between. Germline CDR1 reads LNHNV; CDR2 reads YYDKDF (reference sequence). The CDR3 is made up of 15 amino acids. As DNA, the CDR3 is TGTGCCACCAGCTTCTTGGACTCTATCACAGATACGCAGTATTTT. Encoded protein: CATSFLDSITDTQYF.

The table lists this clone with a few counts. The rearrangement uses TRBV7-3 and TRBJ1-1; 10 nucleotides match TRBD1. Germline CDR1 and CDR2: SGHTA and FQGTGA. The trim removed 6 bases at V and 5 bases at J, leaving 3 bases unmatched. This CDR3 comprises 13 residues. The CDR3 is CASRRDRGTEAFF. Here the CDR3 DNA reads TGTGCCAGCAGACGGGACAGGGGAACTGAAGCTTTCTTT.

The J gene is TRBJ1-5, the V gene TRBV5-4; a weak D match, TRBD1 (5 bases). From germline, CDR1 is SGHNT and CDR2 YYREEE (reference sequence). The CDR3 covers 13 residues. V lost 4 bases and J lost 7, with 12 bases in between. CDR3 residues: CASSRGGDQPQHF. As DNA, the CDR3 is TGTGCCAGCAGCCGGGGGGGGGACCAGCCCCAGCATTTT.

The V call is TRBV11-2, the J call TRBJ1-3; 9 bases line up with TRBD1. The CDR3 totals 17 residues. Germline V gives CDR1 SGHAT, CDR2 FQNNGV. The V gene end was trimmed by 5 bases and the J gene end by 0 bases; junction bases not matched to a gene: 8. CDR3 sequence: CASSPAGQGFSGNTIYF. In nucleotides, the CDR3 is TGTGCCAGCAGCCCCGCCGGACAGGGGTTCTCTGGAAACACCATATATTTT.

A single count supports this clone. V usage is TRBV6-5 and J usage is TRBJ2-5, with D perhaps matching TRBD2 (5 bases). Per the germline V gene, CDR1 is MNHEY and CDR2 is SVGAGI. The V end lost 2 bases, the J end lost 5 bases, and 15 bases lay between the germline ends. The CDR3 extends over 15 amino acids. DNA of the CDR3: TGTGCCAGCAGTTACCTCGGGGAAGGCAGCGAGACCCAGTACTTC. Its translation is CASSYLGEGSETQYF.

For this clone: Compared with germline, one end of the junction differs, possibly owing to a read error. The J gene is TRBJ1-1, the V gene TRBV7-7; D is undetermined. CDR1 SSHAT and CDR2 FNYEAQ come from the germline V gene (reference sequence). The CDR3 contains 19 residues. The CDR3 loop reads CASSLARVLFPTMNTEAFF. Written as DNA, the CDR3 is TGTGCTAGCAGCTTAGCGCGTGTACTGTTTCCAACCATGAACACTGAAGCTTTCTTT.

The chain combines TRBV6-4 with TRBJ2-1; no clear D gene. This CDR3 contains 13 residues. Germline lookup yields CDR1 MRHNA and CDR2 SNTAGT. V lost 1 base, J lost 3 bases, and 4 bases lay in between. This CDR3 reads CASSDYSYNEQFF. CDR3 nucleotide sequence: TGTGCCAGCAGTGACTACAGCTACAATGAGCAGTTCTTC.